This T cell receptor beta chain was identified in a study of OX40 agonist ivuxolimab in advanced cancers. As for the study in general: Every 2 weeks, patients received ivuxolimab intravenously, dosed at 0.01 to 10 mg/kg.

Some clones are missing from TCRdb's copy, which holds only in-frame ones; the method was immunoSEQ multiplex PCR. The data show 85,000 to 95,000 clones, with more than 85% seen just once and about 2.4% held by the top ten. The CDR3 loop spans 18 amino acids. The V gene's germline CDR1 is SGHDT and CDR2 YYEEEE. Trimming removed 4 bases from V and 3 bases from J; junction bases left unmatched: 17. On cycle 4 day 1 and cycle 7 day 1, as well as at baseline, blood was sampled. The sample in question was CD4+ or CD8+ T cells sorted from blood, obtained in a trial of the OX40 agonist ivuxolimab. V usage is TRBV5-6 and J usage is TRBJ1-1; 8 nucleotides match TRBD1. The source is an adult with an advanced solid tumor such as melanoma, head and neck, liver or kidney cancer. As DNA, the CDR3 is TGTGCCAGCAGCCTCTACGCTTGGACAGGGAAGGAGGACACTGAAGCTTTCTTT. Its protein product is CASSLYAWTGKEDTEAFF.